The clone carrying this T cell receptor beta chain has a handful of counts. The antigen is undetermined. The data were obtained in a study of beta chain features in type 1 diabetes. General study findings and limits: A moderate, significant TCRB CDR3 shortening appeared in type 1 diabetes across four CD4+ subsets.

Isolated RNA was reverse transcribed in full, so expressed TCRB transcripts were sequenced. Method: immunoSEQ multiplex PCR; TCRdb's copy keeps in-frame clones and lacks some. The sample lists approximately 130,000 clones, about 18% seen once, with 2.6% in the top ten. Sorted CD4+ subsets: naive, central memory, regulatory, stem cell-like memory (CD45RO/CCR7/CD25/CD127/CD95/CD27 panel). From germline, CDR1 is SNHLY and CDR2 FYNNEI. Trimming took off 7 bases at V and 1 base at J, with 13 bases between the two ends. This CDR3 is 14 amino acids long. This clonotype was sampled from a man aged 18 to 30 with type 1 diabetes. The sequencing sample was made of central memory CD4+ T cells from blood. The chain links TRBV2 to TRBJ1-1; no clear D. The CDR3 DNA is TGTGCCAGCATTGTGTCAGGCTGGAACACTGAAGCTTTCTTT. Translating gives CASIVSGWNTEAFF.